Listed here are 10 T cell receptor beta chains from one sample, sequenced in a study of molecular identifiers for immune sequencing clone quantification. TCRdb processed the PCR reads anew with MiXCR; each CDR3 protein has one entry. The sample lists approximately 500,000 distinct CDR3 sequences; around 23% were seen once. Input material: naive CD8+ T cells from blood, with Jurkat cell RNA spiked in. The subset here: FACS-sorted CD8+CD4-CCR7+CD45RA+ naive T cells. The receptors derive from a human donor in good health. Some libraries in this study had Jurkat cell RNA spiked in.

The chain has TRBV19 and TRBJ2-2, with D perhaps matching TRBD1 or TRBD2 (5 bases each). The V and J ends lost 5 bases and 4 bases respectively, with 8 bases between them. CDR3 length equals 13 residues. Germline CDR1 is LNHDA and CDR2 is SQIVND (reference sequence). The CDR3 protein is CASSWGSTGELFF. CDR3 DNA: TGTGCCAGTAGTTGGGGGTCCACCGGGGAGCTGTTTTTT.

Many counts were recorded for this clonotype. The rearrangement joins TRBV7-9 to TRBJ1-1; 8 bases fit TRBD1. Germline V lookup: CDR1 SEHNR, CDR2 FQNEAQ (reference sequence). Trimming cost V 3 bases and J 5 bases; bases outside gene matches: 11. This CDR3 is built from 16 residues. CDR3 coding DNA: TGTGCCAGCAGCTTGGGCCTCCAGGGGGCCCGGACTGAAGCTTTCTTT. It yields the protein CASSLGLQGARTEAFF. The full variable domain, rest sourced from reference TRBV7-9 and TRBJ1-1, is DTGVSQNPRHKITKRGQNVTFRCDPISEHNRLYWYRQTLGQGPEFLTYFQNEAQLEKSRLLSDRFSAERPKGSFSTLEIQRTEQGDSAMYLCASSLGLQGARTEAFFGQGTRLTVV.

This clonotype was recorded at least ten times. The chain joins TRBV12-3 or TRBV12-4 to TRBJ2-2; no clear D. This CDR3 spans 12 amino acids. Trimming shortened V by 5 bases and J by 10 bases, and 11 bases separated the two germline ends. The chain's CDR3 is CASSPMAVELFF. The CDR3 DNA follows: TGTGCCAGCAGTCCAATGGCCGTGGAGCTGTTTTTT.

The V call is TRBV19, the J call TRBJ2-7; TRBD2 is a possible D gene (5 bases). Germline V CDR1 and CDR2: LNHDA, SQIVND (reference sequence). This CDR3 spans 15 amino acids. V was cut by 2 bases and J by 9 bases, with 20 bases left in between. This CDR3 reads CASSISGIYIHGQYF. The CDR3 coding sequence is TGTGCCAGTAGTATATCGGGGATCTATATCCACGGGCAGTACTTC.

This clonotype was recorded once. One end of the junction fails to match germline, which may point to a read error. V usage is TRBV28 and J usage is TRBJ2-5; 15 nucleotides line up with TRBD2. Germline lookup yields CDR1 MDHEN and CDR2 SYDVKM. This CDR3 comprises 20 residues. This chain's CDR3 is CASSLPGTSGRRSPQKTQYF. The CDR3 coding sequence is TGTGCCAGCAGTTTACCGGGGACTAGCGGGAGGAGAAGCCCCCAAAAGACCCAGTACTTC.

This clonotype was observed a handful of times. This sequence may be a read error, since a much larger clone differs from it by one base. This rearrangement joins TRBV7-2 to TRBJ2-4; D unclear. Trimming took 2 bases from V and 9 from J, leaving 14 bases between them. There are 14 residues in the CDR3. Germline values: CDR1 SGHTA, CDR2 FQGNSA. CDR3 sequence reads: CASSLQSFYVIQYF. CDR3 in DNA: TGTGCCAGCAGCTTACAGAGTTTTTATGTCATTCAGTACTTC.

This clonotype was seen repeatedly, ten times or more. The chain combines TRBV20-1 with TRBJ2-7; 8 bases line up with TRBD2. This CDR3 is 13 amino acids long. Trimming cost V 3 bases and J 4 bases; bases outside gene matches: 5. CDR1 and CDR2 (germline): DFQATT, SNEGSKA (reference sequence). CDR3: CSASRRGAYEQYF. CDR3 coding DNA: TGCAGTGCTAGTCGGCGGGGGGCTTACGAGCAGTACTTC.

This clonotype was picked up many times. The CDR3 DNA is TGTGCCAGCAGCTTAAGGACAGGGCCCACAGATACGCAGTATTTT. Translating it yields CASSLRTGPTDTQYF. The V gene is TRBV13, the J gene TRBJ2-3; TRBD1 agrees at 8 bases. The V and J ends lost 2 bases and 2 bases, in that order; junction bases with no gene match: 3. Germline CDR1 reads PRHDT; CDR2 reads FYEKMQ (reference sequence). This CDR3 is built from 15 residues.

V gene TRBV12-3 or TRBV12-4 combines with J gene TRBJ1-5, with D uncertain. V dropped 3 bases and J dropped 3 bases, with 9 bases sitting between them. The CDR3 covers 14 residues. The CDR3 DNA follows: TGTGCCAGCAGTTTTGGAGCGGTCAATCAGCCCCAGCATTTT. Amino acids: CASSFGAVNQPQHF.

The rearrangement uses TRBV30 and TRBJ1-2; 10 nucleotides match TRBD1. J lost 8 bases, V lost 2 bases, and 8 bases had no gene match. The germline V gene has CDR1 GTSNPN and CDR2 SVGIG (reference sequence). The CDR3 has 14 amino acids. The chain's CDR3 is CAWSSTGTGDGYTF. The CDR3 coding sequence is TGTGCCTGGAGTTCTACGGGGACAGGGGACGGCTACACCTTC.